This record concerns one T cell receptor beta chain sequence. CDR3 length: 14 residues. V lost 5 bases to trimming and J lost 3 bases, with 14 bases between them. Germline assignment: CDR1 SGDLS and CDR2 YYNGEE. Researchers ran the PCR with 60 Vbeta and 13 Jbeta primers. Profiled with immunoSEQ multiplex PCR; TCRdb holds only in-frame clones, not every one. The sample consists of 110,000 or so clones, approximately 80% of them appearing once. This sample stems from a study of cytomegalovirus exposure and HLA in healthy donors. The clonotype originates from a woman aged 25 to 39 in good health and CMV-seropositive. Material: PBMCs. This rearrangement joins TRBV9 to TRBJ1-1, with D uncertain. CDR3 sequence (DNA): TGTGCCAGCAGTCTCTCCATAGGAGACACTGAAGCTTTCTTT. Translation: CASSLSIGDTEAFF.